A single sample gave rise to the 30 T cell receptor beta chains below, sequenced in a study of blood T cells in healthy people across ages. Together with a sample-barcoded 5' primer, a J-beta primer mix was included in a second PCR lasting about 6 to 12 cycles. TCRdb re-called the 5' RACE reads through MiXCR, storing one row per CDR3 protein. Of hundreds of thousands of distinct CDR3 sequences in the sample, roughly 31% were seen once. The specimen sequenced was blood. These receptor sequences come from an elderly woman in good health.

The chain carries TRBV5-6 and TRBJ2-1; D is perhaps TRBD1 (6 bases). Trimming left V 4 bases short and J 4 bases short, with 18 bases between. The V gene's germline CDR1 is SGHDT and CDR2 YYEEEE. This CDR3 spans 16 amino acids. CDR3 sequence reads: CASSIIGAGVYNEQFF. CDR3 DNA: TGTGCCAGCAGCATAATTGGGGCAGGGGTGTACAATGAGCAGTTCTTC.

The CDR3 DNA reads TGCGCCAGCAGCCAAGATGCAGCCAGTCGGGAGACCCAGTTCTTC. Translating it yields CASSQDAASRETQFF. V usage is TRBV4-1 and J usage is TRBJ2-1; TRBD2 might be the D (6 bases). Germline values: CDR1 MGHRA, CDR2 YSYEKL. With 0 bases removed from V and 13 bases from J, the gap between germline ends came to 19 bases. This CDR3 has 15 amino acids.

At least ten counts were recorded for this clonotype. V and J are TRBV20-1 and TRBJ2-7, with 11 bases that match TRBD1. Germline loops: CDR1 DFQATT, CDR2 SNEGSKA (reference sequence). V shed 6 bases and J 0 bases; nucleotides not matched to a gene: 7. CDR3 length: 15 residues. CDR3: CSAHGQGALSYEQYF. The CDR3 region has the DNA TGCAGTGCCCACGGACAGGGGGCCCTCTCCTACGAGCAGTACTTC.

The V call is TRBV19, the J call TRBJ2-5; D unresolved. The CDR3 length is 14 residues. Deletions cut 1 base from V and 11 bases from J, with 17 bases between. Germline assignment: CDR1 LNHDA and CDR2 SQIVND (reference sequence). The CDR3 is CASSIVTTSNEQYF. DNA for the CDR3: TGTGCCAGTAGTATAGTTACGACGTCCAATGAGCAGTACTTC. The entire variable domain, with the rest obtained from reference TRBV19 and TRBJ2-5, is as follows: DGGITQSPKYLFRKEGQNVTLSCEQNLNHDAMYWYRQDPGQGLRLIYYSQIVNDFQKGDIAEGYSVSREKKESFPLTVTSAQKNPTAFYLCASSIVTTSNEQYFGPGTRLLVL.

This clonotype was observed a handful of times. A much larger clonotype is one base distant, so this may be a read error. The chain is built from TRBV15 and TRBJ2-1; D perhaps matches TRBD1 (6 bases). CDR3 length: 15 residues. Germline V gives CDR1 LNHNV, CDR2 YYDKDF (reference sequence). The CDR3 nucleotides are TGTGCCGCCAGCAGAGATCGAACAGGGAACAATGAGCAGTTCTTC. This translates into CAASRDRTGNNEQFF.

This clonotype was counted at least ten times. This chain uses TRBV7-8 with TRBJ2-3; D is undetermined. Germline CDR1 is SGHVS and CDR2 is FQNEAQ. The V and J ends lost 4 bases and 7 bases respectively, with 3 bases between them. CDR3 length: 10 amino acids. The CDR3 loop is CASSSNTQYF. CDR3 DNA: TGTGCCAGCAGCTCAAATACGCAGTATTTT.

This clonotype has at least ten counts. The chain links TRBV5-5 to TRBJ2-1; unclear D gene. The CDR3 covers 15 residues. V was cut by 4 bases and J by 0 bases, with 11 bases left in between. Per germline, CDR1 SGHKS and CDR2 YYEKEE (reference sequence). The CDR3 nucleotides read TGTGCCAGCAGCACCCAGAGGAGCTCCTACAATGAGCAGTTCTTC. As protein: CASSTQRSSYNEQFF.

This clonotype was observed many times. This rearrangement joins TRBV11-1 to TRBJ1-5; 9 bases map to TRBD1. V lost 6 bases, J lost 1 base, and 25 bases stayed unmatched. In germline, CDR1 is SGHAT, CDR2 FQDESV (reference sequence). There are 22 residues in the CDR3. The CDR3 loop reads CASSSSDRGIPTDLGSNQPQHF. The CDR3 coding sequence is TGTGCCAGCAGTTCGTCGGACAGGGGAATTCCCACAGATCTGGGAAGCAATCAGCCCCAGCATTTT.

With regard to this clonotype: Given a much more abundant clone one base away, this may be a read error. V is TRBV12-3 or TRBV12-4 and J is TRBJ2-3; 9 nucleotides line up with TRBD2. The CDR3 extends over 16 amino acids. In nucleotides, the CDR3 is TGTGCCAGCAGCCCAAGTTTGGCGGGGGGGCGGGATACGCAGAATTTT. As protein: CASSPSLAGGRDTQNF.

This clonotype has more than one count but fewer than ten. The rearrangement links TRBV7-8 to TRBJ1-5; a possible D gene is TRBD1 (5 bases). There are 17 residues in the CDR3. Germline V gene sequence: CDR1 SGHVS, CDR2 FQNEAQ. V was shortened by 1 base and J by 0 bases, with 13 bases between the two germline ends. The chain's CDR3 is CASSLVGTDHSNQPQHF. The CDR3 bases are TGTGCCAGCAGCTTAGTTGGGACGGATCATAGCAATCAGCCCCAGCATTTT.

This clonotype has a handful of counts. The chain is built from TRBV27 and TRBJ1-2; D ambiguous. With 7 bases removed from V and 1 base from J, the gap between germline ends came to 10 bases. Germline V lookup: CDR1 MNHEY, CDR2 SMNVEV (reference sequence). The CDR3 runs 13 residues. CDR3 coding DNA: TGTGCCAGCAAACTTACAGATAACTATGGCTACACCTTC. Translating gives CASKLTDNYGYTF.

This clonotype was picked up a small number of times. V usage is TRBV9 and J usage is TRBJ2-1, with 8 positions matching TRBD2. Trimming cost V 0 bases and J 6 bases; bases outside gene matches: 8. Germline loops: CDR1 SGDLS, CDR2 YYNGEE. The CDR3 extends over 16 amino acids. The chain's CDR3 is CASSVARGGPRNEQFF. The CDR3 DNA is TGTGCCAGCAGCGTAGCCCGCGGGGGGCCTCGCAATGAGCAGTTCTTC.

This clonotype was detected ten times or more. The chain links TRBV12-3 or TRBV12-4 to TRBJ2-7; 13 nucleotides agree with TRBD2. Trimming took 1 base from V and 6 from J; bases not matched to a gene: 3. The CDR3 is made up of 15 amino acids. The CDR3 region is CASSLVGLAGSEQYF. The CDR3 DNA reads as TGTGCCAGCAGTTTAGTGGGACTAGCGGGGTCCGAGCAGTACTTC.

This clonotype was picked up many times. The J gene is TRBJ2-7, the V gene TRBV15; D is uncertain. Germline CDR1 reads LNHNV; CDR2 reads YYDKDF (reference sequence). V was cut by 3 bases and J by 0 bases, with 12 bases left in between. CDR3 size: 15 residues. The DNA for the CDR3 is TGTGCCACCAGCAGGCCGTTAGGGCCCTCCTACGAGCAGTACTTC. It is translated as CATSRPLGPSYEQYF.

The V and J genes are TRBV28 and TRBJ1-5, with D hard to call. Trimming removed 4 bases at V and 8 bases at J, with 9 bases between. The CDR3 consists of 12 residues. The germline CDR1 and CDR2 sequences are MDHEN and SYDVKM. CDR3 residues: CASSSRHEPQHF. CDR3 coding DNA: TGTGCCAGCAGTTCCCGACATGAGCCCCAGCATTTT.

This clonotype was seen more than once but under ten times. The chain couples TRBV7-3 to TRBJ1-1; D is undetermined. This CDR3 spans 15 amino acids. Trimming removed 2 bases at V and 1 base at J, with 11 bases between. Germline values: CDR1 SGHTA, CDR2 FQGTGA. The CDR3 here is CASSLESAKNTEAFF. The CDR3 DNA reads TGTGCCAGCAGCTTAGAATCAGCGAAGAACACTGAAGCTTTCTTT.

The chain recombines TRBV4-2 with TRBJ2-5; perhaps TRBD2 as D (6 bases). Deletions cut 7 bases from V and 2 bases from J, with 17 bases between. This CDR3 is 15 amino acids long. Germline V gives CDR1 LGHNA, CDR2 YNFKEQ. The CDR3 protein is CASNERPGAQETQYF. Here the CDR3 DNA reads TGTGCCAGCAACGAGAGACCGGGAGCTCAAGAGACCCAGTACTTC.

This clonotype turned up a few times. A read error may explain this, as a much larger clone is one base away. This chain links TRBV7-2 with TRBJ2-7, with D possibly TRBD2 on 6 matching bases. Germline CDR1 SGHTA, CDR2 FQGNSA. This CDR3 region has 14 residues. V dropped 5 bases and J dropped 5 bases, with 16 bases sitting between them. Here the CDR3 DNA reads TGTGCCAGCAGCGTGACTAGTCTGGGCCACGAGCAGTACTTC. Residues: CASSVTSLGHEQYF.

This clonotype has at least ten counts. This rearrangement joins TRBV4-1 to TRBJ1-2; TRBD1 agrees at 8 bases. The CDR3 runs 17 residues. In germline, CDR1 is MGHRA, CDR2 YSYEKL. V was clipped by 4 bases and J by 2 bases; unmatched bases: 12. The CDR3 loop is CASSPTAGGVGNYGYTF. The DNA for the CDR3 is TGCGCCAGCAGCCCCACGGCAGGGGGCGTGGGAAACTATGGCTACACCTTC.

This clonotype was seen a few times. J is TRBJ1-5 and V is TRBV7-9; no clear D gene. Trimming took off 5 bases at V and 1 base at J, with 12 bases between the two ends. Germline V lookup: CDR1 SEHNR, CDR2 FQNEAQ (reference sequence). The CDR3 contains 15 residues. The CDR3: CASSEAGISNQPQHF. CDR3 DNA: TGTGCCAGCAGCGAAGCCGGGATCAGCAATCAGCCCCAGCATTTT.

A remark on this clonotype: It may be a read error: a sequence one base away is much more abundant. The V call is TRBV12-5, the J call TRBJ2-7; 9 bases line up with TRBD1. The J segment lost 7 bases and the V segment lost 1 base, leaving 11 bases of the junction unmatched. The CDR3 extends over 16 amino acids. Germline V gene sequence: CDR1 LGHNT, CDR2 FRNRAP. The CDR3 protein is CASGLGGQGDYNEQYF. The CDR3 nucleotides are TGTGCTAGTGGTTTGGGGGGACAGGGCGACTACAATGAGCAGTACTTC.

This chain joins TRBV5-1 and TRBJ2-5; 8 nucleotides align to TRBD2. Germline V gene sequence: CDR1 SGHRS, CDR2 YFSETQ. This CDR3 region has 15 residues. V lost 0 bases to trimming and J lost 3 bases; unmatched junction nucleotides: 4. The CDR3 coding sequence is TGCGCCAGCAGCTTGGAATGGCGGGGGGAAGAGACCCAGTACTTC. It yields the protein CASSLEWRGEETQYF.

Comment on this clonotype: This may come from a read error, since a much larger clone is one base off. This chain connects TRBV4-2 to TRBJ2-4; tentatively, D is TRBD2 (5 bases). The last part of the DNA fits TRBJ2-5 better; the J call may be wrong. The CDR3 runs to 17 residues. Germline CDR1 is LGHNA and CDR2 is YNFKEQ. CDR3 DNA sequence: TGTGCCAGCAGCCAAGGTTCGAAGGAGGACGCCCAAGAGACCCAGTACTTC. It codes for CASSQGSKEDAQETQYF.

This clonotype was seen ten or more times. The rearrangement uses TRBV12-3 or TRBV12-4 and TRBJ2-7; possibly TRBD1 for D (6 bases). V dropped 7 bases and J dropped 0 bases, with 13 bases sitting between them. The CDR3 has 14 residues. CDR3 residues: CASMGTGSSYEQYF. CDR3 bases: TGTGCCAGCATGGGAACAGGGAGCTCCTACGAGCAGTACTTC.

V and J are TRBV4-2 and TRBJ2-1; TRBD2 aligns across 15 bases. This CDR3 is 20 amino acids long. J gave up 6 bases and V 1 base, and 13 bases lay outside the gene matches. CDR1 and CDR2 from the germline V gene are LGHNA and YNFKEQ. In nucleotides, the CDR3 is TGTGCCAGCAGCCAAGTTTCCGGACTAGCGGGGGGGAGAACCCGCAATGAGCAGTTCTTC. Translated, it gives CASSQVSGLAGGRTRNEQFF.

The chain has TRBV7-4 and TRBJ2-4; 7 positions match TRBD1. The tail of the sequence fits TRBJ2-7 better, so the J call may be wrong. CDR3 size: 16 residues. The germline CDR1 and CDR2 sequences are SGHVT and SQSDAQ. The CDR3 region is CASSLAGPGGEYEQYF. DNA for the CDR3: TGTGCCAGCAGCTTAGCGGGCCCAGGGGGAGAATACGAGCAGTACTTC.

This chain connects TRBV5-6 to TRBJ1-2; D is uncertain. The CDR3 has 14 amino acids. The V end was cut by 3 bases, the J end by 8 bases, with 17 bases between. From germline, CDR1 is SGHDT and CDR2 YYEEEE. The CDR3 loop is CASSSLNGQTGYTF. For the CDR3, the DNA is TGTGCCAGCAGCTCCCTAAATGGGCAGACAGGCTACACCTTC.

Worth noting for this clonotype: This may come from a read error, since a much larger clone is one base off. The gene calls are TRBV3-1 and TRBJ2-5, with D unresolved. The germline V gene has CDR1 LGHDT and CDR2 YNNKEL (reference sequence). The germline V and J ends were trimmed by 10 bases and 0 bases, with 18 bases remaining between them. CDR3 length: 15 residues. The CDR3 DNA sequence: TGTGCCAACCACCTTGGCGAGAAGGACCAAGAGACCCAGTACTTC. It translates to CANHLGEKDQETQYF.

This chain links TRBV7-9 with TRBJ2-3; perhaps D is TRBD1 or TRBD2 (6 bases each). Germline V gene lookup returns CDR1 SEHNR and CDR2 FQNEAQ (reference sequence). V was cut by 5 bases and J by 5 bases, with 20 bases left in between. The CDR3 is 16 residues long. The CDR3 nucleotides read TGTGCCAGCAGCCCCCCCGGGGGCCTGACACGAGATACGCAGTATTTT. It is translated as CASSPPGGLTRDTQYF.

This clonotype was detected ten times or more. This chain connects TRBV7-9 to TRBJ1-4, with unresolved D. The CDR3 consists of 14 residues. V was pared by 2 bases and J by 1 base, with 5 bases between. Germline V CDR1 and CDR2: SEHNR, FQNEAQ (reference sequence). The CDR3 loop reads CASSLSGTNEKLFF. The CDR3 DNA follows: TGTGCCAGCAGCTTATCCGGAACTAATGAAAAACTGTTTTTT.